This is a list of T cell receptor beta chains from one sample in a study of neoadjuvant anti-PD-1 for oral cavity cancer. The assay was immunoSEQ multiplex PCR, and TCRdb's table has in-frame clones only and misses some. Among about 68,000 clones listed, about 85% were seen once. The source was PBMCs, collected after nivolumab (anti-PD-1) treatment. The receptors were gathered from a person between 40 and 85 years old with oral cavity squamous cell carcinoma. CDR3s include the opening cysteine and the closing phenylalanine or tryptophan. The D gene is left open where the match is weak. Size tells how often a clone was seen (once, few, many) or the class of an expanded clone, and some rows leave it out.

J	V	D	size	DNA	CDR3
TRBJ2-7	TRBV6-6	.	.	TGTGCCAGCAGTGACCAAAGGGACGAGCAGTACTTC	CASSDQRDEQYF
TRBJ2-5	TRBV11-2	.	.	TGTGCCAGCAGCCTCTCCGACGGTTCCCAAGAGACCCAGTACTTC	CASSLSDGSQETQYF
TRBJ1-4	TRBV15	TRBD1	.	TGTGCCACCAGCGACCAGGACAGGGGAAATGAAAAACTGTTTTTT	CATSDQDRGNEKLFF
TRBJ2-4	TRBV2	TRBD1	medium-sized	TGTGCCAGCAGGGAAGAGACAGGGGCCAAAAACATTCAGTACTTC	CASREETGAKNIQYF
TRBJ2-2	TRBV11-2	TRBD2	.	TGTGCCAGCAGCCGGGGACTAGCGGGAGGCGCCGGGGAGCTGTTTTTT	CASSRGLAGGAGELFF
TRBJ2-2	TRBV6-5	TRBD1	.	TGTGCCAGCACCGTACAGGGGGGCACCGGGGAGCTGTTTTTT	CASTVQGGTGELFF
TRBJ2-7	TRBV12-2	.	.	TGTGCAAGTCGCTTAGTAGTCGACAGGACCTACGAGCAGTACTTC	CASRLVVDRTYEQYF
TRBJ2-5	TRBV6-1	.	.	TGTGCCAGCAGTGAATCCCCGGTCAGGACCCAGTACTTC	CASSESPVRTQYF
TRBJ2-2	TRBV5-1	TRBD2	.	TGCGCCAGCAGCTTGTGGGGGGGTCCCTCGAACACCGGGGAGCTGTTTTTT	CASSLWGGPSNTGELFF
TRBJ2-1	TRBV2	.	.	TGTGCCAGCAGTATACAGGGTCTGGATGAGCAGTTCTTC	CASSIQGLDEQFF
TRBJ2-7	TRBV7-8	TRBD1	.	TGTGCCAGCAGCTTATCGGACAGGGGAGGTTACGAGCAGTACTTC	CASSLSDRGGYEQYF
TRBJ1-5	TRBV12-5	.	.	TGTGCTAGTCAGGGGCAGAAAAATCAGCCCCAGCATTTT	CASQGQKNQPQHF
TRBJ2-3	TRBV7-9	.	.	TGTGCCAGCAGCTGGGACAGCACAGATACGCAGTATTTT	CASSWDSTDTQYF
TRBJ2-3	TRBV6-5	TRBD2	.	TGTGCCAGCAGTTACGCGGGGACTAGCGAATTAGATACGCAGTATTTT	CASSYAGTSELDTQYF
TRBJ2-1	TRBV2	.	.	TGTGCCAGCAGGATCCGAGCGGATAGCTCCTACAATGAGCAGTTCTTC	CASRIRADSSYNEQFF
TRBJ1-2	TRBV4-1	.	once	TGCGCCAGCAGCCAAGGGGGGAGGGAAAACTATGGCTACACCTTC	CASSQGGRENYGYTF
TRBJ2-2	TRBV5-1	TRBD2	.	TGCGCCAGCAGCTGGGAGGGCACCGGGGAGCTGTTTTTT	CASSWEGTGELFF
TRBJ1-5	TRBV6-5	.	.	TGTGCCAGCAGTTACGCGGCAGGCGGTGATCAGCCCCAGCATTTT	CASSYAAGGDQPQHF
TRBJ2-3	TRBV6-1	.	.	TGTGCCAGCAGTGAAGGGACTCTGATCGGCACAGATACGCAGTATTTT	CASSEGTLIGTDTQYF
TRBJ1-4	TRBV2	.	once	TGTGCCAGCAGTGGTGGTGTCCCTAATGAAAAACTGTTTTTT	CASSGGVPNEKLFF
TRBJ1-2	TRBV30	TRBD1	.	TGTGCCTGGTTGGGACAGCTTAACTATGGCTACACCTTC	CAWLGQLNYGYTF
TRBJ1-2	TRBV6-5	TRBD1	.	TGTGCCAGCAGTCAGGGGGTCTATGGCTACACCTTC	CASSQGVYGYTF
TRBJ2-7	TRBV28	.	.	TGTGCCAGCAGTGGATATAGACAGGCCTACGAGCAGTACTTC	CASSGYRQAYEQYF
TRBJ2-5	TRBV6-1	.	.	TGTGCCAGCAGTCCAGGGAAGACCCAGTACTTC	CASSPGKTQYF
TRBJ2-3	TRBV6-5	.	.	TGTGCCAGCAGTTACTCGGGTAGTAGTTCAAGGGATACGCAGTATTTT	CASSYSGSSSRDTQYF
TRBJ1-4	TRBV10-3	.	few	TGTGCCATCAGTGAAGGGCAGGGAGGAGAAAAACTGTTTTTT	CAISEGQGGEKLFF
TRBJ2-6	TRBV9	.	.	TGTGCCAGCAGCCAGAGCTCTGGGGCCAACGTCCTGACTTTC	CASSQSSGANVLTF
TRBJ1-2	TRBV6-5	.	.	TGTGCCAGCAGTTACAGGCCGCCCAACTATGGCTACACCTTC	CASSYRPPNYGYTF
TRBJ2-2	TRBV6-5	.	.	TGTGCCAGCAGTTCCTTGATCGGGACCGGGGAGCTGTTTTTT	CASSSLIGTGELFF
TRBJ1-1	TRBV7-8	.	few	TGTGCCAGCAGCTTAGGGAGGAACACTGAAGCTTTCTTT	CASSLGRNTEAFF
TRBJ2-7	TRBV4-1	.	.	TGCGCCAGCAGGGGTTCGACCTACGAGCAGTACTTC	CASRGSTYEQYF
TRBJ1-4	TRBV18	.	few	TGTGCCAGCTCACCACGCCAGGGGACTAATGAAAAACTGTTTTTT	CASSPRQGTNEKLFF
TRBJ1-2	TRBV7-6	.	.	TGTGCCAGCAGCTTACTCTCTAACTATGGCTACACCTTC	CASSLLSNYGYTF
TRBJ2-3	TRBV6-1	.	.	TGTGCCAGCAGTGACAGGATCACAGATACGCAGTATTTT	CASSDRITDTQYF
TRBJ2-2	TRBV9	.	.	TGTGCCAGCAGCGTAGCTGGGACGGTGAACACCGGGGAGCTGTTTTTT	CASSVAGTVNTGELFF
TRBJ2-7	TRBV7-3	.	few	TGTGCCAGCAGCTTAAGTGGGGCTAATACGTACGAGCAGTACTTC	CASSLSGANTYEQYF
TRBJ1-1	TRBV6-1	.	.	TGTGCCAGCAATAGACAAACCACTGAAGCTTTCTTT	CASNRQTTEAFF
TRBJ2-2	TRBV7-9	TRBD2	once	TGTGCCAGCAGCTTAAGAGGACTAGCGGCATTCGGGGAGCTGTTTTTT	CASSLRGLAAFGELFF
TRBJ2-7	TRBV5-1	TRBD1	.	TGCGCCAGCAGCTTGAAGGGACAGGGGGCTAGCGAGCAGTACTTC	CASSLKGQGASEQYF
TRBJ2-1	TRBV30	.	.	TGTGCCTGGAGCCCCTCCCTCTCCTACAATGAGCAGTTCTTC	CAWSPSLSYNEQFF
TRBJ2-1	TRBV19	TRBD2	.	TGTGCCAGTAGAGGGGCGACTAGCGAATACAATGAGCAGTTCTTC	CASRGATSEYNEQFF
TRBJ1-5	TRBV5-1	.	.	TGCGCCAGCAGCCCGACAGAAAGCAATCAGCCCCAGCATTTT	CASSPTESNQPQHF
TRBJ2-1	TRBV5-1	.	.	TGCGCCAGCAGAAGGAGCATAGCTTCCTCCTACAATGAGCAGTTCTTC	CASRRSIASSYNEQFF
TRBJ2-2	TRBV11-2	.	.	TGTGCCAGCAGCTTCCAGGACTCCAAAGCCGGGGAGCTGTTTTTT	CASSFQDSKAGELFF
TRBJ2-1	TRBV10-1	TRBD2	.	TGCGCCAGCAGTGGGACTAGACGGGGAAGATCCTACAATGAGCAGTTCTTC	CASSGTRRGRSYNEQFF
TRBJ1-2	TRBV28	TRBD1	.	TGTGCCAGTGGGACAGGGGGTTTTAGTGGCTACACCTTC	CASGTGGFSGYTF
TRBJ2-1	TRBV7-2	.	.	TGTGCCAGCAGCTTAGCGCAGGGGTTCCGCGGGAATGAGCAGTTCTTC	CASSLAQGFRGNEQFF
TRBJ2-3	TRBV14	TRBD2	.	TGTGCCAGCAGCCCGGCTAGCGGGAGGGCCATATATACGCAGTATTTT	CASSPASGRAIYTQYF
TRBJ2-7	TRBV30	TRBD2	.	TGTGCTTACAGCGGGAGTAACTCCTACGAGCAGTACTTC	CAYSGSNSYEQYF
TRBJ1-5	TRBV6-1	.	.	TGTGCCAGCACTAGAGCTCTGGCGGGTCAGCCCCAGCATTTT	CASTRALAGQPQHF
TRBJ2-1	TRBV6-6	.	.	TGTGCCAGCAGTTACAAGGGTGAGCAGTTCTTC	CASSYKGEQFF
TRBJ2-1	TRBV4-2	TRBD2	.	TGTGCCAGCAGCCAAGAAACTAGCGGGAGTGGCTATGAGCAGTTCTTC	CASSQETSGSGYEQFF
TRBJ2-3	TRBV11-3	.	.	TGTGCCAGCAGCTTGGGACCGACCACAGATACGCAGTATTTT	CASSLGPTTDTQYF
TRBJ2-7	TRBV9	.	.	TGTGCCAGCAGCCCCGGCGGGTGGGCCGAGCAGTACTTC	CASSPGGWAEQYF
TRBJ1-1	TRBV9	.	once	TGTGCCAGCAGCACCGAACAGGGTCCCACTGAAGCTTTCTTT	CASSTEQGPTEAFF
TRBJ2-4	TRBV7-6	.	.	TGTGCCAGCAGCCCTCTCGGAGGGACACCCGGGGGAAACATTCAGTACTTC	CASSPLGGTPGGNIQYF
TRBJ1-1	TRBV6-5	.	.	TGTGCCAGCAGTTACCGCGGCGGGGCTCAAAACACTGAAGCTTTCTTT	CASSYRGGAQNTEAFF
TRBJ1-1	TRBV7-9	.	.	TGTGCCAGCAGCCTGGGTCCGCAGGAAGGGACTGAAGCTTTCTTT	CASSLGPQEGTEAFF
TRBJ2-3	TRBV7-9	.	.	TGTGCCAGCAGCTTATGGGTGGCAGGGAGCACAGATACGCAGTATTTT	CASSLWVAGSTDTQYF
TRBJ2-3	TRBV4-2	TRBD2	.	TGTGCCAGCAGCCAAGATCTTAGGATTAGCGGGACGACAGATACGCAGTATTTT	CASSQDLRISGTTDTQYF